These 9 T cell receptor beta chains were all obtained from the same sample, sequenced in a study of blood T cells in healthy people across ages. A sample-barcoded 5' primer and a J-beta primer mix were used in a second PCR of roughly 7 to 11 cycles. TCRdb passed the 5' RACE reads through MiXCR, listing each CDR3 protein once. The sample shows 1.8 million or so distinct CDR3 sequences, around 42% of them seen only once. Sequences were obtained from blood. Source of these receptors: a human donor in good health.

This clonotype was seen only a few times. V is TRBV6-2 or TRBV6-3 and J is TRBJ2-1; 8 bases align to TRBD1. The V and J ends lost 4 bases and 12 bases, in that order; junction bases with no gene match: 2. Germline V CDR1 and CDR2: MNHEY, SVGEGT. This CDR3 is built from 11 residues. The CDR3 region is CASSLGQAQFF. The CDR3 nucleotides read TGTGCCAGCAGTTTGGGACAGGCGCAGTTCTTC.

This clonotype came up a few times. V gene TRBV4-3 combines with J gene TRBJ2-4, with TRBD2 identical over 8 bases. The J call may not be correct, given that the DNA end is closer to TRBJ2-7. The CDR3 is made up of 16 amino acids. Germline lookup yields CDR1 LGHNA and CDR2 YSLEER. The CDR3 DNA sequence: TGCGCCAGCAGCCCTCTTAGGGAGCGGGGGCCATACGAGCAGTACTTC. It encodes CASSPLRERGPYEQYF.

The genes are TRBV29-1 and TRBJ1-2; 7 bases agree with TRBD1. The CDR3 is 15 amino acids. V was clipped by 6 bases and J by 3 bases; unmatched bases: 13. The germline gives CDR1 SQVTM, CDR2 ANQGSEA. The CDR3 nucleotides read TGCAGCGTCCTCCCGACCTTTGACAGGGACTATGGCTACACCTTC. Protein product: CSVLPTFDRDYGYTF.

This clonotype was counted between two and nine times. The V and J genes are TRBV12-3 or TRBV12-4 and TRBJ1-2; TRBD1 might be the D (6 bases). Trimming removed 5 bases at V and 2 bases at J, with 15 bases between. This CDR3 has 15 residues. DNA of the CDR3: TGTGCCAGCAGTGGGGGGACATTTCTAAACTATGGCTACACCTTC. Protein product: CASSGGTFLNYGYTF.

The CDR3 DNA is TGTGCCAGCAGCTTAGGGATGGCGAAAAACATTCAGTACTTC. Translation gives CASSLGMAKNIQYF. The V and J genes are TRBV13 and TRBJ2-4; no definite D call. Germline V gene lookup returns CDR1 PRHDT and CDR2 FYEKMQ (reference sequence). The CDR3 is 14 amino acids. Trimming removed 0 bases at V and 4 bases at J, with 7 bases between.

This clonotype showed up just a few times. This chain connects TRBV4-3 to TRBJ1-2, with D possibly being TRBD1 (6 bases). V was cut by 7 bases and J by 4 bases, with 19 bases left in between. Looked up from germline, CDR1 is LGHNA and CDR2 is YSLEER. The CDR3 is 15 amino acids. Written as DNA, the CDR3 is TGCGCCAGCACCGGACAGCCGGGGGACATCTATGGCTACACCTTC. Protein: CASTGQPGDIYGYTF.

The DNA for the CDR3 is TGTGCCATCAGCCAGTCGGGTATTTACAATCAGCCCCAGCATTTT. Protein product: CAISQSGIYNQPQHF. This sequence joins TRBV10-3 and TRBJ1-5; no clear D. The CDR3 sequence is 15 residues long. The V gene lost 6 bases and the J gene lost 3 bases, with 15 bases spanning the gap. Germline CDR1 ENHRY, CDR2 SYGVKD.

In DNA, the CDR3 is TGTGCCAGCAGTTGGGGGGAGGGGTGGAACTATGGCTACACCTTC. This sequence encodes CASSWGEGWNYGYTF. V is TRBV28 and J is TRBJ1-2, with D possibly being TRBD1 (5 bases). The germline gives CDR1 MDHEN, CDR2 SYDVKM. Trimming took off 4 bases at V and 2 bases at J, with 14 bases between the two ends. The CDR3 contains 15 residues.

The chain carries TRBV28 and TRBJ2-1; D may be TRBD1 or TRBD2 (6 bases each). The germline V gene encodes CDR1 MDHEN and CDR2 SYDVKM. The CDR3 has 15 amino acids. Between the trimmed V and J ends, which lost 6 bases and 6 bases, there was a span of 18 bases. CDR3 residues: CASSRGFPGANEQFF. The CDR3 DNA is TGTGCCAGCAGCCGGGGATTTCCGGGGGCCAATGAGCAGTTCTTC.